This TCR beta chain appears in the sequencing data of a study of blood T cell repertoires in COVID-19. For the study at large: T cells, B-cell-depleted T cells, or PBMCs supplied cDNA or gDNA.

CDR3 length: 13 amino acids. Trimming took 4 bases from V and 5 from J, leaving 10 bases between them. The germline V gene has CDR1 SGHDN and CDR2 FVKESK. Using immunoSEQ multiplex PCR, the repertoire was profiled, and TCRdb retains in-frame clones only, with some absent. The sample carries more than 200,000 clones, roughly 88% recorded once. Sequenced input: peripheral blood. The V and J genes are TRBV14 and TRBJ2-3; maybe TRBD1 (6 bases). This clonotype was obtained from a woman aged 25 to 45 with COVID-19, enrolled during active disease. CDR3: CASSPGVGDTQYF. CDR3 DNA: TGTGCCAGCAGCCCAGGGGTGGGAGATACGCAGTATTTT.